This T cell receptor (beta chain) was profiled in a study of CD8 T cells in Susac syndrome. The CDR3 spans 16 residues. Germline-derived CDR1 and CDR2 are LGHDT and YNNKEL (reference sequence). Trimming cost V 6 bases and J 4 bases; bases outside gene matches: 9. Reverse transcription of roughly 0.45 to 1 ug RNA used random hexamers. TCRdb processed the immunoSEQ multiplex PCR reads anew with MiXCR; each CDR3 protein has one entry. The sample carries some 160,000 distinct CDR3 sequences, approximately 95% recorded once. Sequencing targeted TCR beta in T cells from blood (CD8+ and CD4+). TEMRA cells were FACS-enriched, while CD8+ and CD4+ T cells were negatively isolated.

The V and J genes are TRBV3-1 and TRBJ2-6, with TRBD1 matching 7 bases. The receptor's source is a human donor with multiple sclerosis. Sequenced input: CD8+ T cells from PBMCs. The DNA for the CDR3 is TGTGCCAGCAGGGGGAACAGGGGAGTCGGGGCCAACGTCCTGACTTTC. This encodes CASRGNRGVGANVLTF.